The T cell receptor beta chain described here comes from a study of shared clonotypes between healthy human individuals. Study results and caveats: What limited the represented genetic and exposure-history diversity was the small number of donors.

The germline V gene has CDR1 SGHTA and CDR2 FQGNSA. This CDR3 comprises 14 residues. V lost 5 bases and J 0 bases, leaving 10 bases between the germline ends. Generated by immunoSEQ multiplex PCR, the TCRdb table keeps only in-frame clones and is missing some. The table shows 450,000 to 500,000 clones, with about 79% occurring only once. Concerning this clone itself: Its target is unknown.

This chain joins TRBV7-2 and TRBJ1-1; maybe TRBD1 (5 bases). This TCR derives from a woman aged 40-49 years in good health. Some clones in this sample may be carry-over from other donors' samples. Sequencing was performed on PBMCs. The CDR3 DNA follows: TGTGCCAGCAGCCCGCAGGGTATGAACACTGAAGCTTTCTTT. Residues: CASSPQGMNTEAFF.